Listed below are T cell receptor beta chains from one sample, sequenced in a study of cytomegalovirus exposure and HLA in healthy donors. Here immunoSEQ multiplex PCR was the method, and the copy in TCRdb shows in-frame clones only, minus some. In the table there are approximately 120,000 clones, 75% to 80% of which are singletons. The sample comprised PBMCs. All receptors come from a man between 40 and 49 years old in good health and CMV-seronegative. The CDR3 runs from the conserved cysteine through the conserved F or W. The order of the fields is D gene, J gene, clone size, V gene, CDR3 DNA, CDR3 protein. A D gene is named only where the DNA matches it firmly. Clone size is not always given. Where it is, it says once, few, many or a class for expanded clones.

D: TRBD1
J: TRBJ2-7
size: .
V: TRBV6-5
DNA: TGTGCCAGCAGGGGACAGAGCTCCTACGAGCAGTACTTC
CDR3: CASRGQSSYEQYF

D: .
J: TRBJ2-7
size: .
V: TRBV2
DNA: TGTGCCACGAACCCTGACGGGGGCTCCTACGAGCAGTACTTC
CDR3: CATNPDGGSYEQYF

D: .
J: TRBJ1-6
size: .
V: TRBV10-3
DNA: TGTGCCATCCACGGGGGGAATTCACCCCTCCACTTT
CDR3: CAIHGGNSPLHF

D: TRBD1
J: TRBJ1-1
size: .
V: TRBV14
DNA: TGTGCCAGCAGCCTCCTCCTGGGACAGGGTACTGAAGCTTTCTTT
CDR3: CASSLLLGQGTEAFF

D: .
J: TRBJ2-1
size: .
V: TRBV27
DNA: TGTGCCAGCAGTTCCCCCCCTTTCGGCTACAATGAGCAGTTCTTC
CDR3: CASSSPPFGYNEQFF

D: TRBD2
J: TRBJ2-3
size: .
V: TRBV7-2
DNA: TGTGCCAGCAGCCCTACCGGGCGGGGGAACACAGATACGCAGTATTTT
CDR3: CASSPTGRGNTDTQYF

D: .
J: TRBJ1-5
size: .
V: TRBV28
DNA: TGTGCCAGCAGTTTCCTTCAGGGAGGATTCAATCAGCCCCAGCATTTT
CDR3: CASSFLQGGFNQPQHF

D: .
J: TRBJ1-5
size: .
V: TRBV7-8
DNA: TGTGCCAGCAGCGGAGTGTATCAGCCCCAGCATTTT
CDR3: CASSGVYQPQHF

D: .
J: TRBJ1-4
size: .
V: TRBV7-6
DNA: TGTGCCAGCAGCCCGCCGGGGGAGGAAAAACTGTTTTTT
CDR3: CASSPPGEEKLFF

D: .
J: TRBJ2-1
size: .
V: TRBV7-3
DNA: TGTGCCAGCAGCTTAAGACCTTTAAGAGGTGGTGTCCTCAATGAGCAGTTCTTC
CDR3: CASSLRPLRGGVLNEQFF

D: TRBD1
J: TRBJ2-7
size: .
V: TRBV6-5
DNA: TGTGCCAGCAGTACCGGGACAGGCGCCGAGCAGTACTTC
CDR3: CASSTGTGAEQYF

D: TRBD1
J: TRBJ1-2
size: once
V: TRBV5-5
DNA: TGTGCCAGCAGCTCCGCCGGGACAGGGAGGGGTGGCTACACCTTC
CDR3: CASSSAGTGRGGYTF

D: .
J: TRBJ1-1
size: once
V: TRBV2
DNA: TGTGCCAGCAGAAGGGAGACAAGGAGAAACACTGAAGCTTTCTTT
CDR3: CASRRETRRNTEAFF

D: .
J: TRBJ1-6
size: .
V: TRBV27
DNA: TGTGCCAGCAGTTCTCTAAACTCCTATAATTCACCCCTCCACTTT
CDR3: CASSSLNSYNSPLHF

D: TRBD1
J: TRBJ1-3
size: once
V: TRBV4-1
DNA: TGCGCCAGCAGCCAAGAATCCGACAGGGATAACTCTGGAAACACCATATATTTT
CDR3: CASSQESDRDNSGNTIYF

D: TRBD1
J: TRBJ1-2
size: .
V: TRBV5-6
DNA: TGTGCCAGCAGCTTGGGCATACAGGGGGCTGGCTACACCTTC
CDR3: CASSLGIQGAGYTF

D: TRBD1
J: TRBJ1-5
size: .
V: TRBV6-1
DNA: TGTGCCAGCAGTATGGGACAGGGGATGAGGCCCCAGCATTTT
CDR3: CASSMGQGMRPQHF

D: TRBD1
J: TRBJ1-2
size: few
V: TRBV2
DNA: TGTGCCAGCATTTTTAGGGGGCTTAACTATGGCTACACCTTC
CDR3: CASIFRGLNYGYTF

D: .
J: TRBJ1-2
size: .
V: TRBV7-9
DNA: TGTGCCAGCGAGAGGTTCTTGGACAGATCGAGCTACACCTTC
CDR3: CASERFLDRSSYTF

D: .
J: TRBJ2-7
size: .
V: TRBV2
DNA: TGTGCCAGCCGCGAAGGGGCGGGCAGAGCCTACGAGCAGTACTTC
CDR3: CASREGAGRAYEQYF

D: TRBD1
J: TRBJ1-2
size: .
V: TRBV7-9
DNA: TGTGCCAGCAGCTTGGCTTGGGACAGTGGACTCTATGGCTACACCTTC
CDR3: CASSLAWDSGLYGYTF

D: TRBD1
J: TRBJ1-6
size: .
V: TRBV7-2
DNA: TGTGCCAGCAGCCCACAGGGGAATTCACCCCTCCACTTT
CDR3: CASSPQGNSPLHF

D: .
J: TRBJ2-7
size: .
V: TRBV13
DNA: TGTGCCAGCAGCCGGAGACAGGAGTCCGACGAGCAGTACTTC
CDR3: CASSRRQESDEQYF

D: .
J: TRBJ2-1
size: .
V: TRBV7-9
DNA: TGTGCCAGCAGCTTAGGGAGGCAGGGACTGAATGAGCAGTTCTTC
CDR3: CASSLGRQGLNEQFF

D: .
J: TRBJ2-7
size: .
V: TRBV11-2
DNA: TGTGCCAGCACCCTCCGAGAGGGCCGGGAGGAGCAGTACTTC
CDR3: CASTLREGREEQYF

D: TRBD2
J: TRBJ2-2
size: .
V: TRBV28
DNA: TGTGCCAGCAGTCCCCCGAGCGGGGGACCCGGGGAGCTGTTTTTT
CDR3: CASSPPSGGPGELFF

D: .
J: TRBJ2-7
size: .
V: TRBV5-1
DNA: TGCGCCAGCAGCTTGGCTACAGTCTCCTACGAGCAGTACTTC
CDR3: CASSLATVSYEQYF

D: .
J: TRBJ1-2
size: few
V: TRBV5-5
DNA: TGTGCCAGCAGCTTGACAGGTTCATCTAACTATGGCTACACCTTC
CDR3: CASSLTGSSNYGYTF

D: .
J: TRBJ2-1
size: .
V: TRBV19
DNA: TGTGCCAGTAGTCGCACTATCGGGTACAATGAGCAGTTCTTC
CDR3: CASSRTIGYNEQFF

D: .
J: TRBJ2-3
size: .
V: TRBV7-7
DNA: TGTGCCAGCAGCTTCGGCCAGGGGACAGATACGCAGTATTTT
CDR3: CASSFGQGTDTQYF

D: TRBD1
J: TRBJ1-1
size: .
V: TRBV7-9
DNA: TGTGCCAGCAGTCCGGGACAGGGGGACACTGAAGCTTTCTTT
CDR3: CASSPGQGDTEAFF

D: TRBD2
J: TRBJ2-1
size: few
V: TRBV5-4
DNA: TGTGCCAGCAGCTCCGAGCGGGGGGACTACAATGAGCAGTTCTTC
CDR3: CASSSERGDYNEQFF

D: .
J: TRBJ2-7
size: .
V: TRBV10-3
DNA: TGTGCCATCAGAGCGGTACGGGGGACCTCCTCCTACGAGCAGTACTTC
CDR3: CAIRAVRGTSSYEQYF

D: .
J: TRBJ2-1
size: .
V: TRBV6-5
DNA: TGTGCCAGCAGTTACGACGCAGGTCGAGTCAATGAACAGTTCTTC
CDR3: CASSYDAGRVNEQFF

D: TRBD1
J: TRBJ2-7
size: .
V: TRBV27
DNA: TGTGCCAGCAGCCTGACAGGGGCGCCCGGGGAGCAGTACTTC
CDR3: CASSLTGAPGEQYF

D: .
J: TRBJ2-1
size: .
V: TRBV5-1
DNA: TGCGCCAGCAGCTTGGACAGCTCCTACAATGAGCAGTTCTTC
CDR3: CASSLDSSYNEQFF

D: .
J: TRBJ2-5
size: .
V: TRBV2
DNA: TGTGCCAGCAGTGTGTACAGGGTTGTAAAAGAGACCCAGTACTTC
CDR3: CASSVYRVVKETQYF

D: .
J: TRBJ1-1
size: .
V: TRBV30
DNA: TGTGCCTGGAGTGGAATGCAGGGCGAAGCCTTCTTT
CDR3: CAWSGMQGEAFF

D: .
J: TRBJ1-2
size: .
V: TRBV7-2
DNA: TGTGCCAGCAGCTTAGCTCGGGGGGATATATATGGCTACACCTTC
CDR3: CASSLARGDIYGYTF

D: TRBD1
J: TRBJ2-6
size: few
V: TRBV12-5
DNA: TGTGCTAGTGGTTTGGAGTTGGGGACAGGGCCACAAGGATCTGGGGCCAACGTCCTGACTTTC
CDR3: CASGLELGTGPQGSGANVLTF

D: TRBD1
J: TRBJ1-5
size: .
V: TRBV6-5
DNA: TGTGCCAGCAGTGCGGACAGGAATCAGCCCCAGCATTTT
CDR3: CASSADRNQPQHF

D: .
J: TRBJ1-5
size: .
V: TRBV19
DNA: TGTGCCAGTACGCCGGGAAAAAGCCCCAATCAGCCCCAGCATTTT
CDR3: CASTPGKSPNQPQHF

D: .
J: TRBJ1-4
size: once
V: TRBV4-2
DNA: TGTGCCAGCAGCCAAGAAAAGTGGCAGTATAATGAAAAACTGTTTTTT
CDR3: CASSQEKWQYNEKLFF

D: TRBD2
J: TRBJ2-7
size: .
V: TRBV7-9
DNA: TGTGCCAGCAGCTTCTCGGGACTAGCGGACGAGCAGTACTTC
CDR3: CASSFSGLADEQYF